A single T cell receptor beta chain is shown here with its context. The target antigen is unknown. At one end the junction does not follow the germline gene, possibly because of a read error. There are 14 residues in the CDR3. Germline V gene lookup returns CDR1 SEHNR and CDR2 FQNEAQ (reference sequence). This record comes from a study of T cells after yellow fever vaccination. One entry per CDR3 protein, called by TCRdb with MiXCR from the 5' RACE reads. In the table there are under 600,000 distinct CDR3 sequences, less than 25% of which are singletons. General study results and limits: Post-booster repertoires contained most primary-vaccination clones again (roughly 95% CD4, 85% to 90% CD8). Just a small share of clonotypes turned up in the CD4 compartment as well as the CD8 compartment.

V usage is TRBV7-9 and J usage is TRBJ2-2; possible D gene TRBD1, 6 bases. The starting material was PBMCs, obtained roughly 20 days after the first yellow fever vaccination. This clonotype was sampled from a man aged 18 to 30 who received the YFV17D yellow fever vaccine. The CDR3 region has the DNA TGTGCCAGCAGCTACGGGACACCCACCGGGGAGCAGTTTTTT. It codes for CASSYGTPTGEQFF.